The 21 T cell receptor beta chains given below trace back to one sample, sequenced in a study of cytomegalovirus exposure and HLA in healthy donors (dated by TCRdb to 2015 to 2018). Libraries were made using the immunoSEQ multiplex PCR assay. TCRdb retrieved this table from immuneACCESS and kept in-frame rearrangements only. Not all clones are present; in checked studies, unresolved V genes account for under half, and no reason is known for the remainder. The sample table holds approximately 150,000 clones, of which approximately 91% were seen once. The top ten constitute about 3% of the sample. The sequenced sample consisted of PBMCs. All receptors come from a woman younger than 35 in good health and CMV-seropositive.

In DNA form, the CDR3 reads TGTGCCAGCAGCTTAGTGGCGGAGAGCTCCTACGAGCAGTACTTC. It encodes CASSLVAESSYEQYF. The V gene is TRBV7-9, the J gene TRBJ2-7; D gene uncertain. The ends were cut back, 1 base at V and 0 bases at J, with 10 bases in the middle. The CDR3 sequence is 15 residues long. Germline values: CDR1 SEHNR, CDR2 FQNEAQ (reference sequence).

J is TRBJ2-1 and V is TRBV25-1; 7 nucleotides align to TRBD2. Germline trimming cut 5 bases from V and 10 bases from J; bases unmatched to any gene: 8. Looked up from germline, CDR1 is MGHDK and CDR2 is SYGVNS. The CDR3 consists of 13 residues. CDR3 sequence reads: CASSYGLGGEQFF. The CDR3 coding sequence is TGTGCCAGCAGTTACGGACTAGGTGGGGAGCAGTTCTTC.

The genes are TRBV13 and TRBJ1-1, with D possibly TRBD1 on 6 matching bases. Germline V gene sequence: CDR1 PRHDT, CDR2 FYEKMQ (reference sequence). V lost 5 bases to trimming and J lost 8 bases, with 21 bases between them. CDR3 length equals 15 residues. DNA for the CDR3: TGTGCCAGCAGCGGAGGCCAAATCAGGGGACACGAAGCTTTCTTT. Amino acids: CASSGGQIRGHEAFF.

The sample holds one count of this clone. This sequence joins TRBV12-1 and TRBJ1-1. TRBV12-1 is assigned pseudogene status. The length of the CDR3 is 12 residues. The CDR3 loop reads CARGGGSTEAFF. CDR3 nucleotides: TGTGCCCGCGGGGGGGGGAGTACTGAAGCTTTCTTT.

The chain is built from TRBV6-5 and TRBJ2-7, with D maybe TRBD1 (8 bases). There are 15 residues in the CDR3. Germline V gives CDR1 MNHEY, CDR2 SVGAGI. The V end was cut by 4 bases, the J end by 3 bases, with 16 bases between. The CDR3 reads CASSSETGGDYEQYF. The CDR3 DNA follows: TGTGCCAGCAGTTCCGAAACAGGGGGGGACTACGAGCAGTACTTC.

This chain uses TRBV6-1 with TRBJ2-7; TRBD1 matches 7 bases. Germline V gives CDR1 MNHNS, CDR2 SASEGT. Unmatched junction bases numbered 10, after V lost 2 bases and J lost 9 bases. The CDR3 is 14 amino acids. CDR3 in DNA: TGTGCCAGCAGTGAACAACTTGGACAGGCTAGGCAGTACTTC. It codes for CASSEQLGQARQYF.

This clone was observed a single time. V is TRBV4-3 and J is TRBJ2-7, with 10 bases that match TRBD2. The J segment lost 8 bases and the V segment lost 2 bases, leaving 6 bases of the junction unmatched. In germline, CDR1 is LGHNA, CDR2 YSLEER. The CDR3 runs 14 residues. The CDR3 loop is CASSQSSSGSQQYF. CDR3 in DNA: TGCGCCAGCAGCCAAAGCTCTAGCGGGAGTCAGCAGTACTTC.

The V gene is TRBV9, the J gene TRBJ1-1, with 7 bases that match TRBD1. CDR3 length equals 14 residues. CDR1 and CDR2 from the germline V gene are SGDLS and YYNGEE. Unmatched junction bases numbered 6, after V lost 3 bases and J lost 4 bases. DNA of the CDR3: TGTGCCAGCAGCGGTAGCAACAGGGGCACTGAAGCTTTCTTT. Its protein product is CASSGSNRGTEAFF.

The rearrangement links TRBV2 to TRBJ2-1; TRBD2 matches at 9 bases. CDR3 length equals 12 residues. CDR1 is SNHLY, CDR2 FYNNEI, per germline. V was clipped by 6 bases and J by 13 bases; unmatched bases: 7. The CDR3 spells CASRRAGGSQFF. In DNA form, the CDR3 reads TGTGCCAGCAGGAGGGCGGGAGGGTCCCAGTTCTTC.

The chain uses TRBV5-1 and TRBJ2-1, with 12 bases matching TRBD2. This CDR3 contains 16 residues. With 3 bases clipped from V and 7 bases from J, the junction kept 8 bases outside the gene matches. Germline CDR1 and CDR2: SGHRS and YFSETQ. Here the CDR3 reads CASSWILAGGGNEQFF. CDR3 in DNA: TGCGCCAGCAGCTGGATACTAGCGGGAGGCGGAAATGAGCAGTTCTTC. The variable domain in full, with the rest retrieved from reference TRBV5-1 and TRBJ2-1, is KAGVTQTPRYLIKTRGQQVTLSCSPISGHRSVSWYQQTPGQGLQFLFEYFSETQRNKGNFPGRFSGRQFSNSRSEMNVSTLELGDSALYLCASSWILAGGGNEQFFGPGTRLTVL.

This clone was detected only once. The rearrangement uses TRBV21-1 and TRBJ2-7; TRBD2 is the table's D call, not checked against the DNA. TRBV21-1 counts as a pseudogene. The CDR3 totals 17 residues. The CDR3: CASSATGTSARAYEQYF. The CDR3 DNA reads TGTGCCAGCAGCGCAACCGGGACTAGCGCCCGAGCCTACGAGCAGTACTTC.

CDR3 nucleotides: TGTGCCAGCAGCTCCCCGGCGGGAGCGACCAGCTCCTACGAGCAGTACTTC. Encoded protein: CASSSPAGATSSYEQYF. V is TRBV7-6 and J is TRBJ2-7; 7 bases are shared with TRBD2. This CDR3 comprises 17 residues. The germline V gene encodes CDR1 SGHVS and CDR2 FNYEAQ. Trimming took 4 bases from V and 0 from J; bases not matched to a gene: 12.

The V and J genes are TRBV6-6 and TRBJ1-4; D gene ambiguous. V was shortened by 0 bases and J by 6 bases, with 5 bases between the two germline ends. Germline assignment: CDR1 MNHNY and CDR2 SVGAGI (reference sequence). This CDR3 spans 13 amino acids. CDR3 sequence (DNA): TGTGCCAGCAGTTACTCGTCATATGAAAAACTGTTTTTT. It is translated as CASSYSSYEKLFF.

The chain couples TRBV6-1 to TRBJ2-5, with D uncertain. In germline, CDR1 is MNHNS, CDR2 SASEGT. CDR3 length: 14 residues. Trimming took 3 bases from V and 5 from J, leaving 13 bases between them. CDR3 in amino acids: CASSEVSLRETQYF. CDR3 DNA sequence: TGTGCCAGCAGTGAGGTTTCACTCCGGGAGACCCAGTACTTC.

The rearrangement links TRBV9 to TRBJ2-6, with a possible D match to TRBD2 (5 bases). V lost 3 bases, J lost 4 bases, and 23 bases lay in between. Germline CDR1 SGDLS, CDR2 YYNGEE. CDR3 size: 19 residues. CDR3 loop: CASSAAGASRVSGANVLTF. Here the CDR3 DNA reads TGTGCCAGCAGCGCCGCCGGAGCTAGCAGAGTATCGGGGGCCAACGTCCTGACTTTC.

The J gene is TRBJ2-7, the V gene TRBV5-1; D remains unclear. V lost 7 bases and J lost 2, with 7 bases in between. CDR1 is SGHRS and CDR2 is YFSETQ in the germline V gene. The CDR3 is made up of 11 amino acids. CDR3: CASRVAYEQYF. As DNA, the CDR3 is TGCGCCAGCCGAGTTGCCTACGAGCAGTACTTC.

There are a few counts of this clone. The CDR3 is CASSSTSGSSYEQYF. DNA for the CDR3: TGCGCCAGCAGCTCAACTAGCGGGAGCTCCTACGAGCAGTACTTC. The chain is built from TRBV5-1 and TRBJ2-7; TRBD2 matches at 11 bases. Germline loops: CDR1 SGHRS, CDR2 YFSETQ. The CDR3 runs to 15 residues. The V and J ends lost 3 bases and 0 bases, in that order; junction bases with no gene match: 2.

The chain has TRBV5-1 and TRBJ2-2; 7 bases line up with TRBD2. Germline CDR1 SGHRS, CDR2 YFSETQ. This CDR3 has 14 amino acids. With V trimmed by 7 bases and J by 4 bases, 7 bases remained unmatched. This chain's CDR3 is CASGEGSGTGELFF. DNA of the CDR3: TGCGCCAGCGGGGAGGGGAGTGGCACCGGGGAGCTGTTTTTT.

CDR3: CARSHGGGNYNEQFF. CDR3 in DNA: TGTGCCAGGTCACACGGGGGGGGAAACTACAATGAGCAGTTCTTC. The gene calls are TRBV5-4 and TRBJ2-1, with 8 bases identical to TRBD2. Germline V CDR1 and CDR2: SGHNT, YYREEE (reference sequence). V lost 8 bases to trimming and J lost 3 bases; unmatched junction nucleotides: 10. The CDR3 is made up of 15 amino acids.

This chain uses TRBV12-5 with TRBJ1-5; 7 nucleotides agree with TRBD1. V gave up 0 bases and J gave up 6 bases; unmatched junction bases: 5. Germline CDR1 reads LGHNT; CDR2 reads FRNRAP. The CDR3 is made up of 15 amino acids. The CDR3 coding sequence is TGTGCTAGTGGTTTGGTTGGGACAGAGACTCAGCCCCAGCATTTT. The encoded protein is CASGLVGTETQPQHF. The variable domain in full, with the rest retrieved from reference TRBV12-5 and TRBJ1-5, is DARVTQTPRHKVTEMGQEVTMRCQPILGHNTVFWYRQTMMQGLELLAYFRNRAPLDDSGMPKDRFSAEMPDATLATLKIQPSEPRDSAVYFCASGLVGTETQPQHFGDGTRLSIL.

The J gene is TRBJ2-2, the V gene TRBV29-1; a weak D match, TRBD1 (5 bases). The CDR3 has 15 amino acids. Germline CDR1 is SQVTM and CDR2 is ANQGSEA. V lost 4 bases, J lost 4 bases, and 16 bases lay in between. Here the CDR3 reads CSVGNQGLVTGELFF. CDR3 sequence (DNA): TGCAGCGTTGGGAACCAGGGATTGGTCACCGGGGAGCTGTTTTTT.